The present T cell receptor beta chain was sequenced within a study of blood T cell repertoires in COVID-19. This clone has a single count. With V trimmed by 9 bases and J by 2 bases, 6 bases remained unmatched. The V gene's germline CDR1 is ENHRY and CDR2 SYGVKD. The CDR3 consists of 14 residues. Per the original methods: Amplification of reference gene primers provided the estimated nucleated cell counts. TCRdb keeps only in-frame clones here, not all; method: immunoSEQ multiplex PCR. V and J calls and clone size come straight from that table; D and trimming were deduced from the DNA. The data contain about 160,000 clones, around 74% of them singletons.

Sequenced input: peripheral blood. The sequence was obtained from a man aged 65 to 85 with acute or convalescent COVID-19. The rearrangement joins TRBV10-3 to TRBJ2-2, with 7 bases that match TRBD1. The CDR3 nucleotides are TGTGCCATTTTGACAGGGATAAACACCGGGGAGCTGTTTTTT. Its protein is CAILTGINTGELFF.